The rows below give T cell receptor beta chains drawn from one sample of a study of beta chain features in type 1 diabetes. Assay used: immunoSEQ multiplex PCR; TCRdb lists only in-frame clones, some missing. In the table there are 250,000 to 300,000 clones, around 22% of which are singletons. Sample: naive CD4+ T cells from blood. The receptors come from a woman under 40 with type 1 diabetes. Both conserved end residues are part of each CDR3. Fields, in order: CDR3 protein, CDR3 DNA, clone size, J gene, D gene, V gene. D genes are given only for firm matches. A row's size may be missing; if present it is once, few, many or a size class.

cdr3_aa: CASSFTDSNYGYTF
cdr3_nt: TGTGCCAGCAGCTTTACCGACAGCAACTATGGCTACACCTTC
clone_size: few
j_call: TRBJ1-2
d_call: -
v_call: TRBV11-2

cdr3_aa: CASSFGDGGGQPQHF
cdr3_nt: TGTGCCAGCAGCTTCGGGGATGGGGGAGGTCAGCCCCAGCATTTT
clone_size: -
j_call: TRBJ1-5
d_call: -
v_call: TRBV7-9

cdr3_aa: CATSRDLVAGITDTQYF
cdr3_nt: TGTGCCACCAGCAGAGATTTAGTAGCGGGAATCACAGATACGCAGTATTTT
clone_size: few
j_call: TRBJ2-3
d_call: TRBD2
v_call: TRBV15

cdr3_aa: CASTISAGGREDTQYF
cdr3_nt: TGCGCCAGCACCATCTCGGCTGGCGGGAGGGAGGATACGCAGTATTTT
clone_size: -
j_call: TRBJ2-3
d_call: TRBD2
v_call: TRBV23-1

cdr3_aa: CASGRTDSPYGYTF
cdr3_nt: TGTGCCAGTGGACGGACTGACTCCCCCTATGGCTACACCTTC
clone_size: -
j_call: TRBJ1-2
d_call: -
v_call: TRBV19

cdr3_aa: CASSLALASGGGETQYF
cdr3_nt: TGTGCCAGCAGCTTAGCACTGGCTAGCGGAGGCGGTGAGACCCAGTACTTC
clone_size: -
j_call: TRBJ2-5
d_call: TRBD2
v_call: TRBV7-9

cdr3_aa: CASSLPTGRHEQYF
cdr3_nt: TGTGCCAGCAGTTTACCGACAGGGAGGCACGAGCAGTACTTC
clone_size: -
j_call: TRBJ2-7
d_call: -
v_call: TRBV28

cdr3_aa: CASSPASGSSYNEQFF
cdr3_nt: TGTGCCAGCAGCCCTGCTAGCGGGAGCTCCTACAATGAGCAGTTCTTC
clone_size: once
j_call: TRBJ2-1
d_call: TRBD2
v_call: TRBV4-2

cdr3_aa: CASSPTGTNYGYTF
cdr3_nt: TGTGCCAGCAGCCCGACAGGGACTAACTATGGCTACACCTTC
clone_size: few
j_call: TRBJ1-2
d_call: TRBD1
v_call: TRBV25-1

cdr3_aa: CSVAESGTGVHEQYF
cdr3_nt: TGCAGCGTTGCGGAGTCCGGGACAGGGGTCCACGAGCAGTACTTC
clone_size: few
j_call: TRBJ2-7
d_call: TRBD1
v_call: TRBV29-1

cdr3_aa: CASSPRRGAGTDTQYF
cdr3_nt: TGTGCCAGCAGCCCTAGGAGGGGAGCGGGCACAGATACGCAGTATTTT
clone_size: few
j_call: TRBJ2-3
d_call: -
v_call: TRBV7-9

cdr3_aa: CSVDVLAGGLNTEAFF
cdr3_nt: TGCAGCGTTGACGTGTTGGCAGGGGGTTTGAACACTGAAGCTTTCTTT
clone_size: -
j_call: TRBJ1-1
d_call: TRBD1
v_call: TRBV29-1

cdr3_aa: CSVGKNTGELFF
cdr3_nt: TGCAGCGTTGGTAAGAACACCGGGGAGCTGTTTTTT
clone_size: -
j_call: TRBJ2-2
d_call: -
v_call: TRBV29-1

cdr3_aa: CASSVEWSSYEQYF
cdr3_nt: TGTGCCAGCAGCGTAGAGTGGAGCTCCTACGAGCAGTACTTC
clone_size: -
j_call: TRBJ2-7
d_call: -
v_call: TRBV9

cdr3_aa: CASSRTGELFF
cdr3_nt: TGTGCCAGCAGTCGCACCGGGGAGCTGTTTTTT
clone_size: -
j_call: TRBJ2-2
d_call: -
v_call: TRBV11-2

cdr3_aa: CASSPKAGIHEQYF
cdr3_nt: TGTGCCAGCAGTCCCAAGGCAGGGATCCACGAGCAGTACTTC
clone_size: -
j_call: TRBJ2-7
d_call: -
v_call: TRBV6-5

cdr3_aa: CSAGTDTQYF
cdr3_nt: TGCAGCGCAGGGACAGATACGCAGTATTTT
clone_size: -
j_call: TRBJ2-3
d_call: -
v_call: TRBV29-1

cdr3_aa: CAISPGANNEQFF
cdr3_nt: TGTGCCATCAGTCCGGGAGCTAACAATGAGCAGTTCTTC
clone_size: -
j_call: TRBJ2-1
d_call: -
v_call: TRBV10-3

cdr3_aa: CARVTGWKNTEAFF
cdr3_nt: TGCGCCAGGGTGACAGGGTGGAAGAACACTGAAGCTTTCTTT
clone_size: -
j_call: TRBJ1-1
d_call: TRBD1
v_call: TRBV4-1

cdr3_aa: CASSFGDVNTEAFF
cdr3_nt: TGTGCCAGCAGCTTCGGAGATGTGAACACTGAAGCTTTCTTT
clone_size: -
j_call: TRBJ1-1
d_call: -
v_call: TRBV7-9

cdr3_aa: CASNVEREVSATGELFF
cdr3_nt: TGCGCCAGCAATGTCGAGCGGGAGGTTTCTGCCACCGGGGAGCTGTTTTTT
clone_size: -
j_call: TRBJ2-2
d_call: TRBD2
v_call: TRBV5-1

cdr3_aa: CASRITGGETQYF
cdr3_nt: TGTGCCAGTAGGATCACAGGGGGTGAGACCCAGTACTTC
clone_size: -
j_call: TRBJ2-5
d_call: TRBD1
v_call: TRBV19

cdr3_aa: CAEGTSRIEQFF
cdr3_nt: TGTGCCGAGGGGACTTCGAGGATAGAGCAGTTCTTC
clone_size: few
j_call: TRBJ2-1
d_call: -
v_call: TRBV30

cdr3_aa: CASSDRGLGYGYTF
cdr3_nt: TGTGCCAGCAGTGACAGGGGGCTGGGCTATGGCTACACCTTC
clone_size: -
j_call: TRBJ1-2
d_call: TRBD1
v_call: TRBV2

cdr3_aa: CASTGGSYFRGEQFF
cdr3_nt: TGCGCCAGTACAGGCGGGAGTTACTTCAGAGGTGAGCAGTTCTTC
clone_size: -
j_call: TRBJ2-1
d_call: TRBD2
v_call: TRBV5-1

cdr3_aa: CASSQGAGDTQYF
cdr3_nt: TGTGCCAGCTCACAGGGGGCAGGAGATACGCAGTATTTT
clone_size: -
j_call: TRBJ2-3
d_call: TRBD1
v_call: TRBV18

cdr3_aa: CASTRGQGGYNEQFF
cdr3_nt: TGCGCCAGCACCCGGGGACAGGGGGGTTACAATGAGCAGTTCTTC
clone_size: -
j_call: TRBJ2-1
d_call: TRBD1
v_call: TRBV5-1

cdr3_aa: CASSAMDTEAFF
cdr3_nt: TGTGCCAGCAGTGCTATGGACACTGAAGCTTTCTTT
clone_size: -
j_call: TRBJ1-1
d_call: -
v_call: TRBV28

cdr3_aa: CASSVDLAGGTYNEQFF
cdr3_nt: TGCGCCAGCAGCGTGGACCTAGCGGGGGGTACCTACAATGAGCAGTTCTTC
clone_size: few
j_call: TRBJ2-1
d_call: TRBD2
v_call: TRBV5-1

cdr3_aa: CAWSLVEGAEAFF
cdr3_nt: TGTGCCTGGAGCCTGGTGGAGGGGGCGGAAGCTTTCTTT
clone_size: -
j_call: TRBJ1-1
d_call: TRBD1
v_call: TRBV30

cdr3_aa: CSVRGQGDKANTGELFF
cdr3_nt: TGCAGCGTTCGGGGACAGGGAGACAAGGCGAACACCGGGGAGCTGTTTTTT
clone_size: -
j_call: TRBJ2-2
d_call: TRBD1
v_call: TRBV29-1